The 30 T cell receptor beta chains presented below share a single source sample, sequenced in a study of blood T cell repertoires in COVID-19. The table came from immunoSEQ multiplex PCR; TCRdb's copy has only in-frame clones and leaves some out. In the table there are over 85,000 clones, around 90% of which are singletons. Sequenced input: peripheral blood. The source of these receptors is a woman between 50 and 59 years old with acute or convalescent COVID-19.

This clone was seen more than once but under ten times. The V call is TRBV20-1, the J call TRBJ1-2, with TRBD1 identical over 12 bases. Germline V gene lookup returns CDR1 DFQATT and CDR2 SNEGSKA (reference sequence). The length of the CDR3 is 14 residues. V lost 3 bases to trimming and J lost 4 bases; unmatched junction nucleotides: 3. CDR3 DNA: TGCAGTGCTAGTTCGGGACAGGGGGCCTATGGCTACACCTTC. As protein: CSASSGQGAYGYTF.

CDR3 protein: CAKVGLAGGPRKTQYF. CDR3 coding DNA: TGTGCCAAGGTTGGTCTAGCGGGAGGGCCGAGGAAGACCCAGTACTTC. This chain joins TRBV10-3 and TRBJ2-5, with 12 bases identical to TRBD2. The CDR3 has 16 amino acids. CDR1 and CDR2 from the germline V gene are ENHRY and SYGVKD. V lost 10 bases to trimming and J lost 6 bases; unmatched junction nucleotides: 15.

CDR3 sequence (DNA): TGTGCCAGCTTCCCGATCGGACTAGCGGGTGAGAGGGACACCGGGGAGCTGTTTTTT. Translated: CASFPIGLAGERDTGELFF. The rearrangement uses TRBV18 and TRBJ2-2; 11 nucleotides align to TRBD2. Germline V gene lookup returns CDR1 KGHSH and CDR2 LQKENI. CDR3 length: 19 residues. With V trimmed by 7 bases and J by 3 bases, 16 bases remained unmatched.

This CDR3 reads CASRGQGRINEQFF. In DNA form, the CDR3 reads TGTGCCAGCAGGGGACAGGGGAGAATCAATGAGCAGTTCTTC. The chain links TRBV3-1 (or the pseudogene TRBV3-2) to TRBJ2-1; 10 bases are shared with TRBD1. The CDR3 spans 14 residues. V gave up 6 bases and J gave up 6 bases; unmatched junction bases: 5. Germline V gives CDR1 LGHDT, CDR2 YNNKEL (reference sequence).

The gene calls are TRBV2 and TRBJ2-3; the match to TRBD2 covers 8 bases. Germline-derived CDR1 and CDR2 are SNHLY and FYNNEI. V shed 8 bases and J 0 bases; nucleotides not matched to a gene: 1. The length of the CDR3 is 13 residues. The chain's CDR3 is CASGTRSTDTQYF. The CDR3 region has the DNA TGTGCCAGCGGGACTAGGAGCACAGATACGCAGTATTTT.

The chain uses TRBV19 and TRBJ1-5, with 7 bases fitting TRBD1. The germline gives CDR1 LNHDA, CDR2 SQIVND (reference sequence). V was clipped by 6 bases and J by 1 base; unmatched bases: 6. The CDR3 is 15 amino acids. CDR3 bases: TGTGCCAGTAGCCTAACAGGGGCCAGCAATCAGCCCCAGCATTTT. It codes for CASSLTGASNQPQHF.

This chain connects TRBV5-6 to TRBJ2-7; D is perhaps TRBD1 (6 bases). The CDR3 contains 13 residues. Germline values: CDR1 SGHDT, CDR2 YYEEEE. The germline V and J ends were trimmed by 1 base and 5 bases, with 10 bases remaining between them. The CDR3, as DNA: TGTGCCAGCAGCTTGTTTGGGGGCCACGAGCAGTACTTC. Translating it yields CASSLFGGHEQYF.

The chain is built from TRBV4-1 and TRBJ1-4; 7 nucleotides agree with TRBD1. Trimming took 4 bases from V and 8 from J; bases not matched to a gene: 1. Germline V lookup: CDR1 MGHRA, CDR2 YSYEKL. The CDR3 covers 12 residues. The CDR3 spells CASSPDREKLFF. CDR3 nucleotides: TGCGCCAGCAGCCCGGACAGGGAAAAACTGTTTTTT.

Of note for this clone: Mismatch with germline at one junction end may stem from a read error. The V and J genes are TRBV11-3 and TRBJ2-5; 7 nucleotides line up with TRBD1. Germline V gene lookup returns CDR1 SGHNT and CDR2 YENEEA. The CDR3 covers 11 residues. CDR3 nucleotide sequence: TGTGCCAGCAGCTCGGGACAGACCCCGGACTTC. This translates into CASSSGQTPDF.

The chain uses TRBV6-5 and TRBJ2-2, with no clear D. Germline loops: CDR1 MNHEY, CDR2 SVGAGI. The CDR3 has 13 amino acids. The V and J ends lost 7 bases and 6 bases respectively, with 12 bases between them. The CDR3 sequence: CASNQRTPGELFF. The CDR3 nucleotides read TGTGCCAGCAACCAGCGTACCCCCGGGGAGCTGTTTTTT.

The V gene is TRBV7-9, the J gene TRBJ1-5, with D perhaps matching TRBD1 (6 bases). Trimming shortened V by 0 bases and J by 6 bases, and 9 bases separated the two germline ends. The CDR3 spans 14 residues. Per the germline V gene, CDR1 is SEHNR and CDR2 is FQNEAQ (reference sequence). The CDR3 region is CASSLAGGTQPQHF. The CDR3 DNA is TGTGCCAGCAGCTTAGCAGGGGGAACTCAGCCCCAGCATTTT.

The gene calls are TRBV29-1 and TRBJ2-5; D ambiguous. The CDR3 is 10 amino acids. The V end was cut by 2 bases, the J end by 4 bases, with 2 bases between. CDR1 is SQVTM, CDR2 ANQGSEA, per germline. The CDR3 sequence: CSVERETQYF. The CDR3, as DNA: TGCAGCGTTGAACGAGAGACCCAGTACTTC.

V gene TRBV6-6 combines with J gene TRBJ2-3; D not certain. Germline loops: CDR1 MNHNY, CDR2 SVGAGI (reference sequence). V lost 3 bases and J lost 1, with 14 bases in between. The CDR3 has 16 residues. Here the CDR3 DNA reads TGTGCCAGCAGTTATCCCTCCAGTTTTGGCACAGATACGCAGTATTTT. Its translation is CASSYPSSFGTDTQYF.

The J gene is TRBJ2-1, the V gene TRBV24-1; 9 nucleotides align to TRBD2. Germline lookup yields CDR1 KGHDR and CDR2 SFDVKD. V lost 6 bases, J lost 4 bases, and 6 bases stayed unmatched. The CDR3 has 15 residues. CDR3 sequence: CATSTGLATYNEQFF. DNA for the CDR3: TGTGCCACCAGTACTGGACTAGCGACGTACAATGAGCAGTTCTTC.

The chain carries TRBV15 and TRBJ2-5, with D perhaps TRBD2 (7 bases). V was cut by 3 bases and J by 5 bases, with 19 bases left in between. There are 16 residues in the CDR3. Germline CDR1 and CDR2: LNHNV and YYDKDF (reference sequence). The CDR3 here is CATSSLGGRPGETQYF. The CDR3 DNA is TGTGCCACCAGCAGTCTCGGGGGGCGCCCGGGGGAGACCCAGTACTTC.

The chain couples TRBV5-1 to TRBJ2-5; TRBD2 is a possible D gene (6 bases). V lost 4 bases and J lost 5, with 18 bases in between. Germline V gene data show CDR1 as SGHRS and CDR2 as YFSETQ. This CDR3 comprises 15 residues. CDR3 in DNA: TGCGCCAGCAGCACCTCCCCTGCGGGAATCGAGACCCAGTACTTC. Translation: CASSTSPAGIETQYF.

V is TRBV5-1 and J is TRBJ2-2; 9 bases match TRBD2. Germline V lookup: CDR1 SGHRS, CDR2 YFSETQ. J was trimmed by 3 bases and V by 6 bases; bases with no gene match: 6. CDR3 size: 15 residues. The chain's CDR3 is CASTRAGGDTGELFF. Here the CDR3 DNA reads TGCGCCAGCACTCGAGCGGGAGGAGACACCGGGGAGCTGTTTTTT.

J is TRBJ2-1 and V is TRBV12-5, with 9 positions matching TRBD2. V lost 3 bases to trimming and J lost 10 bases; unmatched junction nucleotides: 7. This CDR3 is 14 amino acids long. Germline-derived CDR1 and CDR2 are LGHNT and FRNRAP. CDR3 amino acids: CASGFSGSCCEQFF. The CDR3 region has the DNA TGTGCTAGTGGTTTTAGCGGGAGCTGCTGCGAGCAGTTCTTC.

The rearrangement joins TRBV5-1 to TRBJ1-6, with 8 bases lining up with TRBD1. Germline V gene sequence: CDR1 SGHRS, CDR2 YFSETQ. With V trimmed by 7 bases and J by 5 bases, 5 bases remained unmatched. The CDR3 is 14 amino acids. In DNA, the CDR3 is TGCGCCAGCGGCAAGGACAGGGATAATTCACCCCTCCACTTT. It yields the protein CASGKDRDNSPLHF.

The chain links TRBV7-8 to TRBJ2-1; 10 bases are a match to TRBD2. In germline, CDR1 is SGHVS, CDR2 FQNEAQ. The CDR3 spans 15 residues. V was pared by 5 bases and J by 10 bases, with 11 bases of the junction left unmatched. The DNA for the CDR3 is TGTGCCAGCAGCAGGTGGACTAGCGGAGTACTCGAGCAGTTCTTC. Translated, it gives CASSRWTSGVLEQFF.

This chain joins TRBV18 and TRBJ2-5; possibly TRBD2 for D (6 bases). Trimming left V 2 bases short and J 2 bases short, with 12 bases between. The CDR3 has 15 residues. Looked up from germline, CDR1 is KGHSH and CDR2 is LQKENI. The CDR3 coding sequence is TGTGCCAGCTCACCAAACAAGGGAGGACAAGAGACCCAGTACTTC. It codes for CASSPNKGGQETQYF.

The CDR3 sequence: CASSSGYGYTF. Here the CDR3 DNA reads TGTGCCAGCAGTTCCGGGTATGGCTACACCTTC. The V gene is TRBV6-2 or TRBV6-3, the J gene TRBJ1-2, with D uncertain. The CDR3 sequence is 11 residues long. Germline V gene lookup returns CDR1 MNHEY and CDR2 SVGEGT. V lost 4 bases and J lost 5, with 5 bases in between.

This clone was counted once. J is TRBJ1-1 and V is TRBV10-3, with TRBD1 identical over 7 bases. Germline CDR1 ENHRY, CDR2 SYGVKD. The ends lost 6 bases at V and 11 bases at J; junction bases unmatched: 9. The CDR3 contains 12 residues. The CDR3 spells CAISEGTAAAFF. The CDR3 DNA reads as TGTGCCATCAGCGAAGGGACAGCCGCGGCTTTCTTT.

The chain couples TRBV6-6 to TRBJ2-1; TRBD1 aligns across 9 bases. The length of the CDR3 is 20 residues. Germline CDR1 is MNHNY and CDR2 is SVGAGI (reference sequence). The junction had 17 bases not matched to a gene; V was cut back by 5 bases and J by 0 bases. The CDR3 sequence: CASSRRRGTGMGSSYNEQFF. The CDR3 DNA reads as TGTGCCAGCAGTCGACGCCGAGGGACAGGGATGGGTTCCTCCTACAATGAGCAGTTCTTC.

The gene calls are TRBV4-2 and TRBJ1-2; D call uncertain. Trimming shortened V by 2 bases and J by 2 bases, and 15 bases separated the two germline ends. This CDR3 contains 16 residues. CDR1 and CDR2 (germline): LGHNA, YNFKEQ. In DNA form, the CDR3 reads TGTGCCAGCAGCCAAAGTCTCGCTTTCAGAAACTATGGCTACACCTTC. Residues: CASSQSLAFRNYGYTF.

The CDR3 DNA is TGTGCCAGCGAAAGAGGAGCGGAGCAGTACTTC. Translation: CASERGAEQYF. V gene TRBV6-5 combines with J gene TRBJ2-7; no definite D call. Germline V lookup: CDR1 MNHEY, CDR2 SVGAGI. V lost 8 bases to trimming and J lost 7 bases, with 12 bases between them. CDR3 length equals 11 residues.

This chain uses TRBV19 with TRBJ1-5; the D gene is possibly TRBD1 (5 bases). Germline V CDR1 and CDR2: LNHDA, SQIVND (reference sequence). The V and J ends lost 1 base and 7 bases respectively, with 14 bases between them. The CDR3 runs to 15 residues. The CDR3 loop reads CASSIGQQVWQPQHF. CDR3 DNA sequence: TGTGCCAGTAGTATAGGACAACAGGTCTGGCAGCCCCAGCATTTT.

The J gene is TRBJ2-3, the V gene TRBV5-1, with TRBD2 matching over 8 bases. With 5 bases clipped from V and 2 bases from J, the junction kept 10 bases outside the gene matches. This CDR3 spans 16 amino acids. Germline CDR1 and CDR2: SGHRS and YFSETQ. This chain's CDR3 is CASSRGSGTYTDTQYF. Here the CDR3 DNA reads TGCGCCAGCAGTCGCGGTAGCGGGACTTACACAGATACGCAGTATTTT.

The J gene is TRBJ1-1, the V gene TRBV6-6; maybe TRBD1 (5 bases). The CDR3 runs to 13 residues. Looked up from germline, CDR1 is MNHNY and CDR2 is SVGAGI (reference sequence). The V end was cut by 4 bases, the J end by 6 bases, with 12 bases between. The CDR3 DNA sequence: TGTGCCAGCAGTTGGGGGGGTGTAGCTGAAGCTTTCTTT. Its translation: CASSWGGVAEAFF.

The chain couples TRBV7-6 to TRBJ2-3, with D maybe TRBD1 (5 bases). This CDR3 spans 15 amino acids. Per germline, CDR1 SGHVS and CDR2 FNYEAQ. V was trimmed by 5 bases and J by 4 bases, leaving 16 bases between them. CDR3 residues: CASSQGSRVADTQYF. The CDR3 bases are TGTGCCAGCAGCCAGGGCAGCAGGGTAGCAGATACGCAGTATTTT.